One sample yielded the 9 T cell receptor beta chains listed below, sequenced in a study of blood T cell repertoires in COVID-19 (dated by TCRdb to between 2020 and 2021). The library was made by the immunoSEQ multiplex PCR assay. The immuneACCESS repertoire file appears here via TCRdb, limited to in-frame rearrangements. These files lack a portion of the clones; in checked studies, under half of the deficit traces to unresolved V genes, and the cause of the others is not known. In all, the sample holds some 200,000 clones, and roughly 82% of those were seen once. The ten most abundant clones make up approximately 1.3% of the sample. Material: peripheral blood. These receptor sequences come from a woman in her forties who had recovered from COVID-19.

V and J are TRBV19 and TRBJ1-6; 10 bases agree with TRBD1. This CDR3 contains 18 residues. The V and J ends lost 5 bases and 2 bases, in that order; junction bases with no gene match: 9. Per germline, CDR1 LNHDA and CDR2 SQIVND (reference sequence). The CDR3 sequence: CASSAKAGTGAYNSPLHF. The CDR3 DNA sequence: TGTGCCAGTAGTGCAAAGGCCGGGACAGGGGCCTATAATTCACCCCTCCACTTT.

V usage is TRBV5-1 and J usage is TRBJ1-1; D remains ambiguous. V lost 4 bases, J lost 5 bases, and 18 bases lay in between. This CDR3 is 15 amino acids long. Germline V gene sequence: CDR1 SGHRS, CDR2 YFSETQ. The DNA of the CDR3 is TGCGCCAGCAGCCCCCTGGTCGGGGAGGTGACTGAAGCTTTCTTT. Its translation: CASSPLVGEVTEAFF.

V gene TRBV6-1 combines with J gene TRBJ2-7, with 8 bases lining up with TRBD2. CDR1 is MNHNS and CDR2 is SASEGT in the germline V gene. The CDR3 length is 15 residues. J was trimmed by 2 bases and V by 3 bases; bases with no gene match: 6. Here the CDR3 DNA reads TGTGCCAGCAGTGAGACGGCGGGGGGCGCCTACGAGCAGTACTTC. It specifies CASSETAGGAYEQYF.

The chain carries TRBV19 and TRBJ1-4; TRBD1 matches at 10 bases. The V and J ends lost 9 bases and 6 bases, in that order; junction bases with no gene match: 4. In germline, CDR1 is LNHDA, CDR2 SQIVND (reference sequence). The CDR3 is 13 residues long. In DNA form, the CDR3 reads TGTGCCAGCGGGACAGGGGTTGATGAAAAACTGTTTTTT. This encodes CASGTGVDEKLFF. The full variable domain, completed using reference TRBV19 and TRBJ1-4, is DGGITQSPKYLFRKEGQNVTLSCEQNLNHDAMYWYRQDPGQGLRLIYYSQIVNDFQKGDIAEGYSVSREKKESFPLTVTSAQKNPTAFYLCASGTGVDEKLFFGSGTQLSVL.

V and J are TRBV4-1 and TRBJ2-1, with D perhaps TRBD2 (7 bases). Germline V gives CDR1 MGHRA, CDR2 YSYEKL. CDR3 length: 17 amino acids. V was clipped by 0 bases and J by 6 bases, with 18 bases between them. Here the CDR3 reads CASSQDRGAISANEQFF. The DNA for the CDR3 is TGCGCCAGCAGCCAAGATCGGGGGGCAATCTCGGCCAATGAGCAGTTCTTC.

This rearrangement joins TRBV29-1 to TRBJ2-3; TRBD2 agrees at 8 bases. Germline values: CDR1 SQVTM, CDR2 ANQGSEA. Trimming took 6 bases from V and 2 from J; bases not matched to a gene: 7. The CDR3 length is 14 residues. CDR3 nucleotides: TGCAGCGTCCGACGGGGGGGCGACACAGATACGCAGTATTTT. Its protein product is CSVRRGGDTDTQYF.

This clone was picked up a small number of times. This chain links TRBV21-1 with TRBJ2-7; the table's D call TRBD2 went unverified against the DNA. TRBV21-1 is classified as a pseudogene. The CDR3 totals 18 residues. The CDR3 nucleotides are TGTGCCAGCAGCAAAGTTGGTCTAGCGGGGGGAATTACCTACGAGCAGTACTTC. The encoded protein is CASSKVGLAGGITYEQYF.

This clone was detected once. The chain couples TRBV16 to TRBJ2-1; tentative D call: TRBD1 (6 bases). The CDR3 consists of 16 residues. Germline loops: CDR1 KGHSY, CDR2 FQNENV. V gave up 0 bases and J gave up 4 bases, with 13 bases separating them. The DNA for the CDR3 is TGTGCCAGCAGCCAATCGTCGCAGGGGCGATACAATGAGCAGTTCTTC. Its translation is CASSQSSQGRYNEQFF.

The V call is TRBV10-1, the J call TRBJ2-7, with 7 bases lining up with TRBD1. Trimming removed 2 bases from V and 5 bases from J; junction bases left unmatched: 6. Germline-derived CDR1 and CDR2 are WNHNN and SYGVQD (reference sequence). The CDR3 runs 14 residues. The CDR3: CASSETLQGNEQYF. CDR3 coding DNA: TGCGCCAGCAGTGAGACCCTACAGGGGAACGAGCAGTACTTC.